This record looks at one TCR beta chain sequence and its context. This sample stems from a study of blood T cell repertoires in COVID-19. As for the study in general: COVID-19 samples from acute and convalescent phases originated in the United States, Italy and Spain. Sample material is recorded as cDNA or gDNA derived from T cells, B-cell-depleted T cells, or PBMCs.

V lost 4 bases, J lost 7 bases, and 23 bases lay in between. Germline V CDR1 and CDR2: MNHEY, SVGAGI. CDR3 length equals 16 residues. Enrolled during active infection, Seattle patients were then followed longitudinally. Only in-frame clones appear in the TCRdb table, and some are missing; sequencing was by immunoSEQ multiplex PCR. This table has 300,000 to 400,000 clones, approximately 86% appearing once. The sequenced sample consisted of peripheral blood. This TCR came from a woman aged 60-75 years with COVID-19, enrolled during active disease. This chain links TRBV6-5 with TRBJ2-7, with D possibly TRBD2 on 5 matching bases. CDR3: CASSSPLEKLSGEQYF. In DNA, the CDR3 is TGTGCCAGCAGTTCCCCTCTAGAAAAGCTTTCGGGAGAGCAGTACTTC.